This TCR beta chain emerged from a study of cytomegalovirus exposure and HLA in healthy donors (dated by TCRdb to about 2017). Regarding the research as a whole: An earlier analysis of roughly 500 of the donors reported roughly 300 Gb of sequence data and more than 90 million unique TCR beta sequences from 150 million to 200 million T cells. An early release covering 550 to 700 HLA-typed donors comprised 250 to 350 gigabases of sequencing data and tens of millions of unique TCR sequences. The genetic ancestry cluster associated with self-reported Caucasian donors included 81% of the 398 genotyped donors. The aim of the study was to test whether cataloging public T cell receptors could identify signatures of past pathogen exposure. The T cell repertoires of around 730 subjects were profiled by immunosequencing and related to cytomegalovirus serostatus. Along with the roughly 670-subject first cohort, a separate validation cohort of 120 different subjects was used. High-throughput TCR immunosequencing, statistical association of individual TCRs with disease status, and machine learning were combined to predict cytomegalovirus infection status. To study patterns of TCR occurrence, a later analysis re-analyzed previously published TCR beta repertoires from several hundred donors and added high-resolution HLA genotyping. In the later analysis, no new phenotypic data were used to find candidate immune exposures; instead, reliance was placed on TCR beta sequences and their occurrence across donors. In an earlier analysis of 587 of the donors, high-throughput TCR beta sequencing was used to judge whether each TCR beta V gene segment behaved as functional or pseudogenic. Donor age, sex, ethnicity and CMV serostatus were collected together with the repertoire data. Genome-wide SNP genotypes for about 65% of the 666 donors were used in a later genetic analysis, which treated that subset as a discovery cohort. All discovery cohort repertoires had been generated on a single sequencing platform. Class I and class II HLA loci were covered by the typing at four-digit resolution. The number of donors typed differed by locus, with roughly 620-630 for A, B, C, DRB1 and DQB1, roughly 520 for DQA1, 606 for DPA1, and around 450 for DPB1. Roughly five DR-DQ haplotypes were handled as single units for association and clustering, since linkage in the cohort was strong. On average, roughly 250,000 unique TCR beta nucleotide sequences were sequenced per donor among 300 to 500 genotyped donors of the cohort, with 15% to 20% of those sequences being non-productive.

The library came from the immunoSEQ multiplex PCR assay. For the multiplex PCR, a mixture combining 60 forward primers for TCR Vbeta segments and 13 reverse primers for TCR Jbeta segments was used. Amplification of the CDR3 region of rearranged TCR beta genes was performed with a multiplex PCR assay on genomic DNA. Amplified TCR beta libraries were sequenced as 87-base-pair reads on the Illumina HiSeq System. Per the source publication's procedure: Across the roughly 670 repertoires, a later analysis counted 78 million or so unique TCR beta chains, around 11 million of which were shared by at least two donors. To remove PCR and sequencing errors, raw reads were error-corrected and collapsed into unique sequences using a nearest-neighbor algorithm that merged closely related sequences. CDR3 sequences were aligned to IMGT reference sequences to assign V, D and J gene segments. Each retained sequence needed at least a six-nucleotide match to both a V gene segment and a J gene segment. A rearrangement counted as productive if the CDR3 had no stop codons and remained in frame with V and J, and every other rearrangement counted as non-productive. Following IMGT convention, CDR3 was defined as the stretch from the second conserved V-encoded cysteine to the conserved J-encoded phenylalanine. In an earlier analysis of around 640 of the donors, sequences lacking an unambiguous match to a single V gene segment were excluded. In an earlier analysis of 450 to 700 of the donors, V segments were called functional above 56.7% productive rearrangements and were called segregating when the between-donor standard deviation exceeded 5%. To diagnose cytomegalovirus status from the catalog of TCR beta chain sequences, a statistical classification framework was built. In a later analysis, TCR nucleotide sequences were compared against IMGT/GENE-DB human TR gene sequences so that V and J genes could be assigned. In a later analysis, CDR3 sequences and most-parsimonious VDJ recombination scenarios were assigned using the TCRdist pipeline. In a later analysis, each TCR beta chain was defined by its CDR3 amino acid sequence together with its V-gene family, and reads lacking a unique V-gene family were excluded. As a way to deal with suspected cross-contamination and a sequencing artifact, a later analysis dropped roughly 600 nucleotide sequences that were highly shared and had low generation probability. In a later analysis, a clonal expansion index for each public chain was calculated from normalized within-repertoire ranks of inferred template counts. Generation probabilities in a later analysis came from a VDJ recombination model fitted to out-of-frame rearrangements, and those results were checked against IGoR. In a later analysis, hypergeometric tests were used to score TCR-TCR, TCR-HLA and TCR-CMV co-occurrence, with a repertoire-size bias correction applied to TCR pairs. A later analysis estimated false discovery rates by permuting HLA or CMV assignments 20 times. In a later analysis, co-occurring TCRs were grouped using DBSCAN, with TCRdist sequence similarity added in when clustering inside HLA-allele-positive subsets. Co-occurrence clustering excluded repertoires with fewer than 30,000 or more than 120,000 public chains, plus five with anomalous nucleotide sharing. TCRdb took over this immuneACCESS table, retaining in-frame rearrangements with V and J assigned. Such tables are incomplete; in checked studies, under half of the missing clones stem from an unresolved V gene, and the remainder is unexplained. The DNA gave D and trimming, while V, J and clone size come from that table. Recorded for this sample are 130,000 or so clones; roughly 90% of them occurred a single time. The ten largest clones add up to 0.4% to 0.55% of the sample.

In total, more than 500 healthy bone marrow donors made up the cohort. At the time of sampling, all cohort members were nominally healthy, though unrecorded immune exposures were likely present. The donor tested CMV seronegative and was one of the 352 seronegative cohort members. A peripheral blood sample was provided by each donor, and peripheral blood mononuclear cells were used for TCR beta sequencing. The Qiagen DNeasy Blood Extraction Kit was used to extract genomic DNA from the blood cell samples. Concerning this clone: What antigen it recognizes has not been identified. No base quality information exists; no much larger clone differs at one position.

V loses 4 bases at its end and J loses 1 base; junction bases beyond the gene matches: 7. Reading from cysteine to phenylalanine, the CDR3 counts 16 amino acids. The only DNA kept is the CDR3, 48 bases in frame from the first base. The germline V gene provides CDR1 SGHRS and CDR2 YFSETQ. What the authors observed across the whole study: In the study, about 150 TCR beta chains were listed as associated with cytomegalovirus. Immune exposure information for the cohort was limited to CMV serostatus. According to a later analysis, parvovirus B19, influenza, CMV and Epstein-Barr virus appeared linked to several top co-occurrence clusters. While some public TCRs were present in many individuals, most TCR sequences turned up only very rarely across donors. Roughly uniform sequencing depth across donors was assumed in presence/absence analyses, although this assumption may not hold. A later analysis found that TCR association rates varied across HLA loci, with DRB1 alleles showing the most associated TCRs and HLA-C alleles the fewest. At a false discovery rate of 0.05, a later analysis linked 15,000 to 20,000 TCR beta sequences to specific HLA alleles. Compared with the roughly 710-donor mean, donors in an Asian-associated ancestry cluster had fewer N-insertions in productive TCRs, according to a later genetic analysis. Compared with equally common non-associated chains, HLA-associated TCR beta chains in a later analysis were more clonally expanded and had lower generation probabilities. Linkage disequilibrium might explain the correlated functional status among segregating V segments, but an unknown experimental factor could not be ruled out. Only TCR beta chains were sequenced in this cohort, and the absence of alpha or paired-chain data limited detectable features. A further reported finding was that TCR beta sequences accurately predicted the HLA-A and HLA-B alleles for most subjects in the first cohort. The earlier analysis of some 560 of the donors excluded roughly 16 rarely observed V segments, including chromosome 9 orphons, because counts were too low. In an earlier analysis of some 500 of the donors, most TCR beta V segments appeared in productive rearrangements about 90% or about 30% of the time, broadly matching IMGT annotations. Some IMGT-functional V segments, including TRBV6-2 and TRBV6-3, could not be distinguished by the 87-base-pair reads and were therefore excluded. Because HLA typing was missing for some donors at each locus, association tests included only the typed subset. According to the authors, the approach could potentially be generalized to other disease states and immunological phenotypes. In vitro tests confirmed that a few of the cytomegalovirus-associated TCR beta chains recognize cytomegalovirus antigens. When HLA alleles, especially DR and DQ, strongly co-occurred, attributing TCR associations to individual alleles was difficult. In a later analysis, most CMV-associated TCR beta chains were found to appear HLA-restricted, with HLA associations seemingly driven largely by CMV exposure. The classifier was reported to diagnose cytomegalovirus status with high specificity and sensitivity in both the original cohort and the validation cohort. An association between a missense DCLRE1C variant and V-gene and J-gene trimming of TCR beta chains was found in a later genetic analysis and replicated in an independent cohort. A group of highly shared sequence variants was considered likely to be a technical artifact of the sequencing pipeline.

This receptor was identified in a woman aged 40 to 50 in good health and CMV-seronegative. The receptor chain draws on TRBV5-1 and TRBJ2-1, with 8 bases in between that match TRBD1. Sequencing used PBMCs. CDR3 region: CASSIHGTGSYNEQFF. The nucleotide sequence is given as TGCGCCAGCAGCATCCACGGGACAGGATCCTACAATGAGCAGTTCTTC. Full variable domain (CDR3 extended with the reference TRBV5-1 and TRBJ2-1 proteins): KAGVTQTPRYLIKTRGQQVTLSCSPISGHRSVSWYQQTPGQGLQFLFEYFSETQRNKGNFPGRFSGRQFSNSRSEMNVSTLELGDSALYLCASSIHGTGSYNEQFFGPGTRLTVL.